This T cell receptor (beta chain) derives from a study of sequential checkpoint blockade in melanoma. Background on the study: First-line arms were nivolumab then ipilimumab, or the reverse, randomized 1:1. Maintenance nivolumab came after either treatment sequence.

Libraries were prepared by immunoSEQ multiplex PCR; TCRdb keeps only in-frame clonotypes and omits some of them. This repertoire shows under 25,000 clones, around 75% found once; its top ten account for roughly two fifths. Indicated treatment: randomized to nivolumab then ipilimumab (arm A) or the reverse (arm B). The sequence was collected from a human donor with melanoma. The source was CD8+ T cells sorted from blood (inferred from file names), collected from a patient given nivolumab and ipilimumab in sequence.

CDR3 in amino acids: CASSLLAGGDTGELFF. The DNA of the CDR3 is TGTGCCAGCAGTTTATTGGCGGGAGGGGATACCGGGGAGCTGTTTTTT. V is TRBV27 and J is TRBJ2-2; 9 nucleotides align to TRBD2. The J segment lost 5 bases and the V segment lost 1 base, leaving 5 bases of the junction unmatched. This CDR3 has 16 amino acids. Per germline, CDR1 MNHEY and CDR2 SMNVEV (reference sequence).